These 20 T cell receptor beta chains originate from one sample sequenced in a study of blood T cell repertoires in COVID-19. TCRdb's copy holds only in-frame clones and misses some; the assay was immunoSEQ multiplex PCR. This table has 100,000 or so clones, almost 80% appearing once. Source material: peripheral blood. These receptor sequences come from a woman aged 70-85 years with acute or convalescent COVID-19.

The chain is built from TRBV25-1 and TRBJ1-1, with 9 bases aligning to TRBD1. The germline gives CDR1 MGHDK, CDR2 SYGVNS. The CDR3 extends over 15 amino acids. Trimming cost V 6 bases and J 1 base; bases outside gene matches: 6. The CDR3 DNA reads TGTGCCAGCAGACCCCGGGACAGGGAGAACACTGAAGCTTTCTTT. Translating gives CASRPRDRENTEAFF.

V is TRBV23-1 and J is TRBJ1-1; 9 nucleotides align to TRBD1. TRBV23-1 is sorted into the ORF group, with uncertain function. CDR3 length: 15 residues. The V segment lost 3 bases and the J segment 5 bases; nucleotides outside the gene matches: 7. CDR3 residues: CASSHGTGRETEAFF. The CDR3 DNA reads as TGCGCCAGCAGTCATGGGACAGGGCGGGAAACTGAAGCTTTCTTT.

This clone was picked up one time. V usage is TRBV19 and J usage is TRBJ1-4; D might be TRBD1 (6 bases). Germline V gene lookup returns CDR1 LNHDA and CDR2 SQIVND (reference sequence). Deletions cut 2 bases from V and 8 bases from J, with 15 bases between. The CDR3 consists of 15 residues. The CDR3 DNA reads as TGTGCCAGTAGTATATGGGGAGGGGGAGAAGAAAAACTGTTTTTT. Its protein product is CASSIWGGGEEKLFF.

This chain links TRBV5-1 with TRBJ1-1; tentative D call: TRBD1 (6 bases). V lost 4 bases and J 4 bases, leaving 11 bases between the germline ends. Germline CDR1 reads SGHRS; CDR2 reads YFSETQ. This CDR3 has 13 residues. The CDR3 reads CASSLGTSTEAFF. The CDR3 nucleotides are TGCGCCAGCAGCCTAGGGACATCCACTGAAGCTTTCTTT.

This clone was picked up one time. The J gene is TRBJ2-1, the V gene TRBV5-1; TRBD2 is a possible D gene (5 bases). The V end lost 4 bases, the J end lost 7 bases, and 9 bases lay between the germline ends. CDR3 size: 12 residues. CDR1 SGHRS and CDR2 YFSETQ come from the germline V gene. The CDR3 here is CASSATRNEQFF. For the CDR3, the DNA is TGCGCCAGCAGCGCTACTAGGAATGAGCAGTTCTTC.

The V call is TRBV6-5, the J call TRBJ1-2; D unclear. There are 13 residues in the CDR3. From germline, CDR1 is MNHEY and CDR2 SVGAGI. Trimming shortened V by 3 bases and J by 4 bases, and 9 bases separated the two germline ends. CDR3 bases: TGTGCCAGCAGTTATAGAGGGCTCTATGGCTACACCTTC. Protein product: CASSYRGLYGYTF.

As regards this clone: At one boundary the junction diverges from the germline segment, which might be a read error. This chain joins TRBV29-1 and TRBJ2-4; perhaps TRBD1 as D (6 bases). Germline V gene data show CDR1 as SQVTM and CDR2 as ANQGSEA. The CDR3 has 11 residues. The CDR3 nucleotides are TGTCTGGGGGCTTACAAAAACATTCAGTACTTC. This translates into CLGAYKNIQYF.

The chain uses TRBV30 and TRBJ2-2; 11 bases fit TRBD2. The CDR3 runs 16 residues. Trimming took 1 base from V and 7 from J; bases not matched to a gene: 8. Germline CDR1 is GTSNPN and CDR2 is SVGIG (reference sequence). The CDR3 here is CAWSEGTSGGVGELFF. The CDR3 DNA follows: TGTGCCTGGAGTGAAGGTACTAGCGGGGGAGTCGGGGAGCTGTTTTTT.

The gene calls are TRBV18 and TRBJ1-1, with unresolved D. This CDR3 spans 13 amino acids. Germline values: CDR1 KGHSH, CDR2 LQKENI. Trimming pared 3 bases from V and 1 base from J, leaving 6 bases between. CDR3 amino acids: CASSPSQNTEAFF. Written as DNA, the CDR3 is TGTGCCAGCTCACCGAGCCAGAACACTGAAGCTTTCTTT.

The genes are TRBV10-2 and TRBJ2-2; D not certain. The V and J ends lost 7 bases and 0 bases respectively, with 9 bases between them. Per germline, CDR1 WSHSY and CDR2 SAAADI. CDR3 length: 14 amino acids. The CDR3 sequence is CASILTTNTGELFF. The DNA for the CDR3 is TGCGCCAGCATTTTGACAACGAACACCGGGGAGCTGTTTTTT.

The chain uses TRBV5-1 and TRBJ1-2; D unclear. In germline, CDR1 is SGHRS, CDR2 YFSETQ. The CDR3 extends over 13 amino acids. V was clipped by 4 bases and J by 1 base, with 8 bases between them. This CDR3 is CASSHTNNYGYTF. DNA of the CDR3: TGCGCCAGCAGCCATACAAATAACTATGGCTACACCTTC.

The chain joins TRBV2 to TRBJ2-5; perhaps TRBD2 as D (5 bases). The CDR3 contains 14 residues. V was shortened by 2 bases and J by 6 bases, with 13 bases between the two germline ends. Germline lookup yields CDR1 SNHLY and CDR2 FYNNEI. CDR3 amino acids: CASSENEGRQTQYF. The CDR3 DNA is TGTGCCAGCAGTGAAAACGAGGGTAGGCAGACCCAGTACTTC.

The rearrangement uses TRBV5-1 and TRBJ1-1; D is uncertain. CDR3 length: 14 residues. Looked up from germline, CDR1 is SGHRS and CDR2 is YFSETQ. V was trimmed by 6 bases and J by 1 base, leaving 13 bases between them. The CDR3 sequence: CASTPDTPNTEAFF. For the CDR3, the DNA is TGCGCCAGCACCCCAGACACCCCGAACACTGAAGCTTTCTTT.

This clone has only a few counts. The chain joins TRBV7-9 to TRBJ2-2; 10 nucleotides match TRBD1. The CDR3 runs to 16 residues. Trimming removed 4 bases from V and 7 bases from J; junction bases left unmatched: 9. Germline CDR1 reads SEHNR; CDR2 reads FQNEAQ (reference sequence). CDR3 DNA: TGTGCCAGCAGCTCCTCAATGACAGGGGGCAGCGGGGAGCTGTTTTTT. Amino acids: CASSSSMTGGSGELFF.

Only one count was recorded for this clone. V usage is TRBV6-5 and J usage is TRBJ1-1; weak D call: TRBD1 (6 bases). Trimming left V 6 bases short and J 5 bases short, with 16 bases between. Germline-derived CDR1 and CDR2 are MNHEY and SVGAGI. The CDR3 runs 14 residues. CDR3 DNA: TGTGCCAGCAGCAAAAGTCAGGGGCAGACTGAAGCTTTCTTT. Translating gives CASSKSQGQTEAFF.

The V gene is TRBV19, the J gene TRBJ2-5, with D unclear. The CDR3 totals 12 residues. Germline CDR1 LNHDA, CDR2 SQIVND (reference sequence). The V end lost 3 bases, the J end lost 5 bases, and 7 bases lay between the germline ends. The CDR3 here is CASSIDGETQYF. The CDR3 DNA reads as TGTGCCAGTAGTATCGACGGGGAGACCCAGTACTTC.

The gene calls are TRBV30 and TRBJ1-2; 8 positions agree with TRBD1. The V gene end was trimmed by 1 base and the J gene end by 8 bases; junction bases not matched to a gene: 6. This CDR3 is built from 13 residues. Germline values: CDR1 GTSNPN, CDR2 SVGIG (reference sequence). In DNA, the CDR3 is TGTGCCTGGAGTGCCCCGACAGGGGAGGGCTACACCTTC. It specifies CAWSAPTGEGYTF.

The genes are TRBV18 and TRBJ1-1; D is perhaps TRBD1 (6 bases). This CDR3 region has 16 residues. The germline V and J ends were trimmed by 3 bases and 0 bases, with 14 bases remaining between them. Germline loops: CDR1 KGHSH, CDR2 LQKENI. CDR3 amino acids: CASSPRGREVNTEAFF. In DNA form, the CDR3 reads TGTGCCAGCTCACCGCGGGGGCGCGAAGTGAACACTGAAGCTTTCTTT.

The chain links TRBV27 to TRBJ1-1; 8 nucleotides match TRBD1. Losses at the gene ends were 5 bases for V and 3 bases for J; bases not matched to a gene: 11. This CDR3 is built from 16 residues. Germline V CDR1 and CDR2: MNHEY, SMNVEV (reference sequence). The CDR3 here is CASSGTGQGSYTEAFF. The CDR3, as DNA: TGTGCCAGCAGTGGGACCGGACAGGGCTCCTACACTGAAGCTTTCTTT.

This rearrangement joins TRBV18 to TRBJ1-1; TRBD1 agrees at 10 bases. Germline CDR1 is KGHSH and CDR2 is LQKENI. This CDR3 contains 15 residues. V trimming: 3 bases; J trimming: 11 bases; junction bases outside the gene matches: 12. The CDR3 coding sequence is TGTGCCAGCTCACCCACCCTAGGGACAGGGGAGAGGGCTTTCTTT. Protein: CASSPTLGTGERAFF.